What follows are 20 T cell receptor beta chains derived from one specimen sequenced in a study of cytomegalovirus exposure and HLA in healthy donors. It was with 60 Vbeta and 13 Jbeta primers that the PCR ran. Clones were sequenced by immunoSEQ multiplex PCR, and TCRdb holds only the in-frame ones, with some missing. The table records some 200,000 clones, around 70% of them present only once. The material sequenced was PBMCs. These receptors all stem from a man aged 40-49 years in good health and CMV-seropositive.

The chain has TRBV6-1 and TRBJ2-5; D is undetermined. The CDR3 spans 12 residues. V was cut by 10 bases and J by 5 bases, with 14 bases left in between. Germline CDR1 is MNHNS and CDR2 is SASEGT. CDR3 DNA: TGTGCCACCTCCCGGGTACGGGAGACCCAGTACTTC. Amino acids: CATSRVRETQYF.

A word on this clone: A read error may produce the germline difference seen at one junction end. The V call is TRBV6-1, the J call TRBJ1-6, with a weak D call TRBD1 (6 bases). CDR1 MNHNS and CDR2 SASEGT come from the germline V gene. This CDR3 has 11 residues. The CDR3 DNA follows: TGTGCCAGCAGTGAAGCGGGACATAACGACTTT. Translated: CASSEAGHNDF.

The chain combines TRBV7-2 with TRBJ2-7; D might be TRBD2 (5 bases). Germline V CDR1 and CDR2: SGHTA, FQGNSA. This CDR3 is 15 amino acids long. The V and J ends lost 1 base and 5 bases respectively, with 15 bases between them. The DNA of the CDR3 is TGTGCCAGCAGCTTAGGAAACGGGGTTAGCGACGAGCAGTACTTC. Translating gives CASSLGNGVSDEQYF.

The chain uses TRBV11-2 and TRBJ1-1; D unclear. The CDR3 length is 13 residues. Between the trimmed V and J ends, which lost 4 bases and 1 base, there was a span of 7 bases. Germline V gene lookup returns CDR1 SGHAT and CDR2 FQNNGV. The CDR3, as DNA: TGTGCCAGCAGCTCAACCGGGAACACTGAAGCTTTCTTT. It encodes CASSSTGNTEAFF.

V gene TRBV5-5 combines with J gene TRBJ2-5; TRBD2 agrees at 10 bases. J was trimmed by 4 bases and V by 2 bases; bases with no gene match: 5. The germline V gene encodes CDR1 SGHKS and CDR2 YYEKEE (reference sequence). The CDR3 runs to 15 residues. CDR3 residues: CASSLLAGISETQYF. The CDR3 DNA reads TGTGCCAGCAGCTTACTAGCGGGGATTTCAGAGACCCAGTACTTC.

The V gene is TRBV5-1, the J gene TRBJ1-4; D is uncertain. The CDR3 contains 14 residues. V gave up 4 bases and J gave up 5 bases, with 12 bases separating them. Germline CDR1 reads SGHRS; CDR2 reads YFSETQ. The CDR3 DNA is TGCGCCAGCAGCCGGGAAAGGCCGAATGAAAAACTGTTTTTT. As protein: CASSRERPNEKLFF.

The V call is TRBV6-4, the J call TRBJ2-5; D uncertain. The J call is uncertain, as TRBJ2-7 better fits the DNA end. Germline CDR1 is MRHNA and CDR2 is SNTAGT. The CDR3 length is 10 residues. CDR3 in DNA: TGTGCCAGCAAGAGCTACGAGCAGTACTTC. Translating gives CASKSYEQYF.

V is TRBV2 and J is TRBJ2-5, with TRBD2 identical over 9 bases. After removal of 0 bases from V and 2 bases from J, the junction contained 7 bases not matched to a gene. Germline assignment: CDR1 SNHLY and CDR2 FYNNEI. This CDR3 contains 17 residues. Written as DNA, the CDR3 is TGTGCCAGCAGTGAAGCGGGCATAGCGGGGGAACAAGAGACCCAGTACTTC. Its protein product is CASSEAGIAGEQETQYF.

This clone was recorded a few times. The chain uses TRBV21-1 and TRBJ2-4; the D call TRBD1 from the table was never checked on the DNA. TRBV21-1 is marked as a pseudogene. This CDR3 is built from 14 residues. This chain's CDR3 is CASSNQQGKNIQYF. The CDR3 bases are TGTGCCAGCAGCAACCAACAGGGTAAAAACATTCAGTACTTC.

This clone occurred once. V gene TRBV6-1 combines with J gene TRBJ1-2; 12 positions agree with TRBD1. V shed 5 bases, J shed 8 bases, and the junction held 9 bases outside the gene matches. The CDR3 has 15 amino acids. Looked up from germline, CDR1 is MNHNS and CDR2 is SASEGT. The chain's CDR3 is CASSRNRDRGRGYTF. The CDR3 DNA reads as TGTGCCAGCAGTCGGAACCGGGACAGGGGGCGCGGCTACACCTTC.

The genes are TRBV19 and TRBJ1-2; D is perhaps TRBD1 (5 bases). CDR1 and CDR2 from the germline V gene are LNHDA and SQIVND (reference sequence). The CDR3 has 13 residues. V gave up 5 bases and J gave up 5 bases, with 12 bases separating them. The CDR3 sequence: CASSPSRAYGYTF. The CDR3 region has the DNA TGTGCCAGTAGTCCCAGCAGGGCGTATGGCTACACCTTC.

This clone was picked up a small number of times. J is TRBJ2-5 and V is TRBV9; D perhaps matches TRBD1 (6 bases). The ends were cut back, 3 bases at V and 1 base at J, with 13 bases in the middle. Germline V gene data show CDR1 as SGDLS and CDR2 as YYNGEE. The length of the CDR3 is 15 residues. The CDR3 is CASSATGNPQETQYF. CDR3 bases: TGTGCCAGCAGCGCCACAGGGAACCCCCAAGAGACCCAGTACTTC.

This chain connects TRBV6-1 to TRBJ2-7, with TRBD2 matching over 7 bases. Losses at the gene ends were 5 bases for V and 3 bases for J; bases not matched to a gene: 10. The germline CDR1 and CDR2 sequences are MNHNS and SASEGT. This CDR3 contains 15 residues. In nucleotides, the CDR3 is TGTGCCAGCAGTCCATTGAGCGGGGCCCGCTACGAGCAGTACTTC. The encoded protein is CASSPLSGARYEQYF.

Regarding this clone: Other DNA sequences from this sample encode an identical CDR3 as well. This chain links TRBV5-1 with TRBJ1-2, with 9 bases lining up with TRBD1. The CDR3 runs 13 residues. The V and J ends lost 4 bases and 4 bases, in that order; junction bases with no gene match: 2. The V gene's germline CDR1 is SGHRS and CDR2 YFSETQ. CDR3 in amino acids: CASSEDRGYGYTF. Written as DNA, the CDR3 is TGCGCCAGCAGCGAGGACAGGGGCTATGGCTACACCTTC.

The chain uses TRBV27 and TRBJ2-3; 9 bases are shared with TRBD2. The CDR3 loop spans 15 amino acids. Germline CDR1 is MNHEY and CDR2 is SMNVEV (reference sequence). V trimming: 4 bases; J trimming: 3 bases; junction bases outside the gene matches: 5. The CDR3 sequence is CASSSLAGRTDTQYF. CDR3 in DNA: TGTGCCAGCAGTTCTCTAGCGGGGAGAACAGATACGCAGTATTTT.

Written as DNA, the CDR3 is TGTGCCAGCAGTTACTCGGGCCAGCAAGAGACCCAGTACTTC. Translating gives CASSYSGQQETQYF. This rearrangement joins TRBV6-5 to TRBJ2-5; D is unclear. V gave up 0 bases and J gave up 2 bases, with 7 bases separating them. The CDR3 loop spans 14 amino acids. Looked up from germline, CDR1 is MNHEY and CDR2 is SVGAGI.

A few counts support this clone. The gene calls are TRBV7-2 and TRBJ2-7; no clear D. V gave up 5 bases and J gave up 7 bases, with 12 bases separating them. In germline, CDR1 is SGHTA, CDR2 FQGNSA. This CDR3 contains 12 residues. CDR3 loop: CASSPLVEEQYF. The CDR3 DNA sequence: TGTGCCAGCAGCCCCCTAGTTGAGGAGCAGTACTTC.

The genes are TRBV25-1 and TRBJ1-1; 9 bases are a match to TRBD1. With 2 bases clipped from V and 14 bases from J, the junction kept 9 bases outside the gene matches. CDR1 and CDR2 from the germline V gene are MGHDK and SYGVNS. The CDR3 has 13 amino acids. CDR3 protein: CASSEPGQGKCFF. The CDR3 DNA sequence: TGTGCCAGCAGTGAACCGGGACAGGGTAAATGCTTCTTT.

This clone was seen a few times. V is TRBV5-6 and J is TRBJ2-5; TRBD2 agrees at 11 bases. V lost 1 base and J lost 1; bases outside the gene matches: 9. This CDR3 has 18 residues. Per germline, CDR1 SGHDT and CDR2 YYEEEE. CDR3 DNA sequence: TGTGCCAGCAGCTTGACCCTAGCGGGGGGCCCCTTCCAAGAGACCCAGTACTTC. This translates into CASSLTLAGGPFQETQYF.

The V gene is TRBV6-1, the J gene TRBJ2-3; D possibly corresponds to TRBD1 (6 bases). Per germline, CDR1 MNHNS and CDR2 SASEGT. The CDR3 is 14 residues long. The V gene lost 2 bases and the J gene lost 5 bases, with 11 bases spanning the gap. The CDR3 DNA sequence: TGTGCCAGCAGTGAAAATCCCAGGGGAGATACGCAGTATTTT. Protein sequence: CASSENPRGDTQYF.